Below, 28 T cell receptor beta chains from the same sample are listed, as sequenced in a study of T cell repertoires in aging, cancer and after chemotherapy. TRB rearrangements spanning V, D and J were amplified using mixed TRB-A/B primers. MiXCR, applied by TCRdb to the multiplex PCR reads, yields one record per CDR3 protein. The sample lists 10,000 to 15,000 distinct CDR3 sequences, roughly 35% occurring once. The template was genomic DNA from peripheral blood, not RNA. Sequenced material: blood. These receptors were collected from a human donor in good health. The donor label of this sample is uncertain.

By its share, this clonotype is medium-sized. This chain connects TRBV29-1 to TRBJ2-5, with D tentatively TRBD1 or TRBD2 (5 bases each). CDR1 is SQVTM, CDR2 ANQGSEA, per germline. This CDR3 comprises 14 residues. Trimming took 6 bases from V and 0 from J, leaving 14 bases between them. The CDR3 region is CSVGDPKYQETQYF. The CDR3 nucleotides are TGCAGCGTGGGGGACCCTAAGTACCAAGAGACCCAGTACTTC.

This clonotype was recorded once. The J gene is TRBJ2-7, the V gene TRBV27; no clear D gene. The CDR3 is made up of 13 amino acids. Trimming removed 0 bases from V and 5 bases from J, with 8 bases in between. Germline V lookup: CDR1 MNHEY, CDR2 SMNVEV (reference sequence). CDR3 sequence (DNA): TGTGCCAGCAGTTTATCTCGGTGGAACGAGCAGTACTTC. Protein product: CASSLSRWNEQYF.

This clonotype was picked up a small number of times. This chain connects TRBV5-5 to TRBJ2-7, with 9 bases lining up with TRBD2. V gave up 0 bases and J gave up 2 bases; unmatched junction bases: 12. CDR1 and CDR2 (germline): SGHKS, YYEKEE (reference sequence). The CDR3 totals 18 residues. DNA for the CDR3: TGTGCCAGCAGCTTGGGGCCCGTCGGACTAGCGTTCCCCTACGAGCAGTACTTC. It specifies CASSLGPVGLAFPYEQYF.

J is TRBJ1-1 and V is TRBV12-3 or TRBV12-4, with D possibly being TRBD1 (5 bases). Deletions cut 8 bases from V and 5 bases from J, with 15 bases between. The CDR3 extends over 13 amino acids. This CDR3 is CASSGAGGTEAFF. CDR3 sequence (DNA): TGTGCCAGCTCCGGGGCTGGGGGGACTGAAGCTTTCTTT.

A few counts support this clonotype. One end of the junction fails to match germline, which may point to a read error. V gene TRBV12-3 or TRBV12-4 combines with J gene TRBJ1-1, with D hard to call. The CDR3 is 12 amino acids. The CDR3 sequence is CASTLGVHEAFF. CDR3 coding DNA: TGTGCCAGCACTTTAGGAGTGCATGAAGCTTTCTTT.

This clonotype was seen more than once but under ten times. The chain joins TRBV6-4 to TRBJ2-2, with TRBD2 matching 7 bases. The CDR3 covers 13 residues. Germline V gene sequence: CDR1 MRHNA, CDR2 SNTAGT. Trimming at V came to 5 bases and at J to 3 bases, leaving 0 bases not matched to a gene. The CDR3 here is CASSLADTGELFF. The CDR3 DNA is TGTGCCAGCAGTCTAGCGGACACCGGGGAGCTGTTTTTT.

This clonotype was detected only a few times. V usage is TRBV10-3 and J usage is TRBJ2-7; D is uncertain. Germline V gene sequence: CDR1 ENHRY, CDR2 SYGVKD. Between the trimmed V and J ends, which lost 4 bases and 2 bases, there was a span of 6 bases. The CDR3 is 12 residues long. CDR3 sequence reads: CAISVNAYEQYF. CDR3 DNA sequence: TGTGCCATCAGTGTCAATGCCTACGAGCAGTACTTC.

This clonotype was seen a handful of times. This chain uses TRBV6-1 with TRBJ2-1, with TRBD2 matching over 9 bases. Germline V gene sequence: CDR1 MNHNS, CDR2 SASEGT. This CDR3 has 16 amino acids. Trimming removed 2 bases from V and 4 bases from J; junction bases left unmatched: 6. The CDR3 coding sequence is TGTGCCAGCAGTGAATCGGCGGGGGGGGGGTACAATGAGCAGTTCTTC. This encodes CASSESAGGGYNEQFF.

This clonotype is medium-sized within its sample. This rearrangement joins TRBV19 to TRBJ2-6; 7 bases map to TRBD1. Germline-derived CDR1 and CDR2 are LNHDA and SQIVND (reference sequence). V lost 0 bases and J lost 2; bases outside the gene matches: 1. CDR3 length: 16 amino acids. The CDR3 protein is CASSIDRGTGANVLTF. Written as DNA, the CDR3 is TGTGCCAGTAGTATAGACAGGGGGACTGGGGCCAACGTCCTGACTTTC.

This clonotype was seen a few times. This chain links TRBV5-5 with TRBJ2-7, with unresolved D. The V end was cut by 8 bases, the J end by 2 bases, with 17 bases between. This CDR3 region has 14 residues. Germline V CDR1 and CDR2: SGHKS, YYEKEE (reference sequence). The CDR3 region has the DNA TGTGCCAGTATCGGGTCCTCCGGTCCCTACGAGCAGTACTTC. Its translation: CASIGSSGPYEQYF. Based on the CDR3 plus reference TRBV5-5 and TRBJ2-7, the full variable domain is DAGVTQSPTHLIKTRGQQVTLRCSPISGHKSVSWYQQVLGQGPQFIFQYYEKEERGRGNFPDRFSARQFPNYSSELNVNALLLGDSALYLCASIGSSGPYEQYFGPGTRLTVT.

The gene calls are TRBV6-6 and TRBJ2-1; D is possibly TRBD1 (6 bases). Germline CDR1 MNHNY, CDR2 SVGAGI (reference sequence). V was clipped by 5 bases and J by 4 bases, with 6 bases between them. The CDR3 totals 12 residues. CDR3 nucleotide sequence: TGTGCCAGCAGTGGACAGTACAATGAGCAGTTCTTC. Translated, it gives CASSGQYNEQFF.

CDR3 sequence: CASSFRGSNSPLHF. The CDR3 DNA follows: TGTGCCAGCAGTTTCAGGGGATCGAATTCACCCCTCCACTTT. The chain recombines TRBV12-3 or TRBV12-4 with TRBJ1-6, with D possibly matching TRBD1 (6 bases). The CDR3 extends over 14 amino acids. Trimming left V 3 bases short and J 7 bases short, with 10 bases between.

This clonotype has a handful of counts. This sequence joins TRBV27 and TRBJ2-7, with D hard to call. Germline-derived CDR1 and CDR2 are MNHEY and SMNVEV (reference sequence). Trimming took 8 bases from V and 5 from J, leaving 22 bases between them. The CDR3 extends over 15 amino acids. Here the CDR3 reads CASGSLVNYLDEQYF. The CDR3 DNA reads TGTGCCAGCGGCAGTTTGGTAAACTATTTAGACGAGCAGTACTTC.

Comments on this clonotype: Being one base from a much bigger clone, this may be a read error. This chain joins TRBV6-1 and TRBJ2-2; a weak D match, TRBD1 (6 bases). Germline V gives CDR1 MNHNS, CDR2 SASEGT. The CDR3 has 13 amino acids. The CDR3 nucleotides read TGTGCCAGCAGTGAGAGGGACACCAGGGAGCTGTTTTTT. It encodes CASSERDTRELFF.

V gene TRBV18 combines with J gene TRBJ1-2; D gene ambiguous. Germline loops: CDR1 KGHSH, CDR2 LQKENI. The length of the CDR3 is 12 residues. Trimming removed 2 bases from V and 4 bases from J, with 5 bases in between. The CDR3 DNA reads as TGTGCCAGCTCACCAGAGACCTATGGCTACACCTTC. This sequence encodes CASSPETYGYTF.

The chain couples TRBV5-4 to TRBJ2-3; no reliable D call. V was trimmed by 6 bases and J by 0 bases, leaving 17 bases between them. This CDR3 comprises 16 residues. Germline CDR1 SGHNT, CDR2 YYREEE (reference sequence). CDR3 sequence (DNA): TGTGCCAGCACGGCGGCTCAGATCTTTAGCACAGATACGCAGTATTTT. Translating gives CASTAAQIFSTDTQYF.

The chain joins TRBV11-1 to TRBJ2-6; D not resolved. The germline V gene encodes CDR1 SGHAT and CDR2 FQDESV (reference sequence). The germline V and J ends were trimmed by 3 bases and 2 bases, with 2 bases remaining between them. The CDR3 length is 13 residues. The CDR3: CASSFPGANVLTF. In DNA, the CDR3 is TGTGCCAGCAGCTTTCCTGGGGCCAACGTCCTGACTTTC.

V and J are TRBV7-9 and TRBJ2-5; 8 bases line up with TRBD2. In germline, CDR1 is SEHNR, CDR2 FQNEAQ (reference sequence). The CDR3 consists of 18 residues. Trimming cost V 5 bases and J 7 bases; bases outside gene matches: 21. CDR3 nucleotide sequence: TGTGCCAGCAGCCCGACGGGGGGGCGGGGGCCCCGTGATGTGACCCAGTACTTC. As protein: CASSPTGGRGPRDVTQYF.

J is TRBJ2-3 and V is TRBV5-4; D might be TRBD2 (6 bases). The CDR3 loop spans 16 amino acids. Deletions cut 6 bases from V and 4 bases from J, with 21 bases between. Germline lookup yields CDR1 SGHNT and CDR2 YYREEE (reference sequence). CDR3 loop: CASTELSGSPPDTQYF. CDR3 DNA: TGTGCCAGCACCGAGCTGTCCGGGAGCCCCCCAGATACGCAGTATTTT.

The chain couples TRBV6-5 to TRBJ2-7; D uncertain. Trimming removed 3 bases from V and 5 bases from J, with 17 bases in between. This CDR3 is built from 15 residues. Germline V gene sequence: CDR1 MNHEY, CDR2 SVGAGI. The CDR3 nucleotides are TGTGCCAGCAGTTATCAATTTGGGCTATCCCACGAGCAGTACTTC. This codes for CASSYQFGLSHEQYF.

The chain joins TRBV18 to TRBJ2-1; 15 bases align to TRBD2. CDR1 is KGHSH and CDR2 is LQKENI in the germline V gene. The CDR3 is 14 residues long. V lost 5 bases to trimming and J lost 10 bases; unmatched junction nucleotides: 3. DNA of the CDR3: TGTGCCAGCTCAAGGACTAGCGGGAGGGGCGAGCAGTTCTTC. This sequence encodes CASSRTSGRGEQFF.

This clonotype has more than one count but fewer than ten. J is TRBJ1-5 and V is TRBV30; D gene unclear. The CDR3 has 17 residues. CDR1 GTSNPN and CDR2 SVGIG come from the germline V gene (reference sequence). Trimming removed 0 bases at V and 5 bases at J, with 20 bases between. CDR3 sequence (DNA): TGTGCCTGGAGTGTAAAAAGAGGGCAAAACGACCATCAGCCCCAGCATTTT. Its translation is CAWSVKRGQNDHQPQHF.

The chain recombines TRBV10-3 with TRBJ2-3; D call uncertain. In germline, CDR1 is ENHRY, CDR2 SYGVKD. V was trimmed by 8 bases and J by 1 base, leaving 10 bases between them. The CDR3 totals 13 residues. The CDR3 nucleotides read TGTGCCATCGCCGGACCGGGCACAGATACGCAGTATTTT. It is translated as CAIAGPGTDTQYF.

This clonotype was seen more than once but under ten times. This rearrangement joins TRBV5-6 to TRBJ2-7; D possibly corresponds to TRBD1 (5 bases). The germline gives CDR1 SGHDT, CDR2 YYEEEE. This CDR3 has 14 residues. Trimming took off 5 bases at V and 3 bases at J, with 15 bases between the two ends. CDR3 region: CASRALGQNYEQYF. The CDR3 nucleotides read TGTGCCAGCAGGGCCCTCGGACAAAACTACGAGCAGTACTTC.

The chain uses TRBV6-5 and TRBJ1-2, with 9 bases identical to TRBD1. With 5 bases clipped from V and 4 bases from J, the junction kept 5 bases outside the gene matches. This CDR3 spans 14 amino acids. CDR1 and CDR2 from the germline V gene are MNHEY and SVGAGI. CDR3 protein: CASSTNRGPYGYTF. CDR3 in DNA: TGTGCCAGCAGTACCAACAGGGGGCCCTATGGCTACACCTTC.

This clonotype was counted only a few times. This rearrangement joins TRBV6-1 to TRBJ2-1; 12 bases line up with TRBD2. V gave up 5 bases and J gave up 5 bases; unmatched junction bases: 7. Germline values: CDR1 MNHNS, CDR2 SASEGT. This CDR3 comprises 16 residues. The CDR3 here is CASSTTSGGTNNEQFF. CDR3 coding DNA: TGTGCCAGCAGTACAACTAGCGGGGGGACGAACAATGAGCAGTTCTTC.

On this clonotype itself: This could be a read error, since a much larger clone is one nucleotide away. This chain connects TRBV19 to TRBJ2-1; D remains unclear. Trimming stripped 3 bases from V and 4 bases from J, with 10 bases between. Germline V lookup: CDR1 LNHDA, CDR2 SQIVND (reference sequence). CDR3 length: 14 amino acids. The CDR3 sequence: CASSMASLYNEQFF. The CDR3 region has the DNA TGTGCCAGTAGTATGGCCTCGCTGTACAATGAGCAGTTCTTC.

This clonotype was counted only a few times. V is TRBV15 and J is TRBJ2-1; 12 bases are a match to TRBD1. Germline loops: CDR1 LNHNV, CDR2 YYDKDF (reference sequence). The CDR3 loop spans 17 amino acids. V shed 1 base, J shed 12 bases, and the junction held 13 bases outside the gene matches. The CDR3 is CATSRGGGPGTGGRQFF. The CDR3 DNA reads TGTGCCACCAGCAGAGGGGGGGGTCCCGGGACAGGGGGCAGGCAGTTCTTC.